The rows below give T cell receptor beta chains drawn from one sample of a study of identical twins. MiXCR, run by TCRdb on the 5' RACE reads, gives a single entry per CDR3 protein. Found here are about 720,000 distinct CDR3 sequences, around a sixth of them singletons; the top ten hold about an eighth. The same data also went into a second study, on T cells expressing NK-cell markers.

Material for sequencing was PBMCs. These receptors were collected from a woman in her late teens or twenties in good health. Each CDR3 is given with its conserved first and last residue. The order of the fields is V gene, D gene, clone size, J gene, CDR3 DNA, CDR3 protein. The D gene is left open where the match is weak. A row's size may be missing; if present it is once, few, many or a size class.

>TRBV5-1|-|few|TRBJ2-3
TGCGCCAGCAGCTTGGAGCCAGGGGAGGCTTCAGATACGCAGTATTTT
CASSLEPGEASDTQYF
>TRBV4-1|-|-|TRBJ1-1
TGCGCCAGCAGCCAGCCCGGCGTCGTCGCTGAAGCTTTCTTT
CASSQPGVVAEAFF
>TRBV12-3/TRBV12-4|-|-|TRBJ2-7
TGTGCCAGCAGCCTTGCTACGGGATACTACGAGCAGTACTTC
CASSLATGYYEQYF
>TRBV12-3/TRBV12-4|-|-|TRBJ2-4
TGTGCCAGCAGACCCATTACAGGGAGAAACATTCAGTACTTC
CASRPITGRNIQYF
>TRBV20-1|TRBD2|-|TRBJ2-2
TGCAGTGCTAGAGTAACTAGCGGGGCGAACACCGGGGAGCTGTTTTTT
CSARVTSGANTGELFF
>TRBV29-1|-|many|TRBJ1-6
TGCAGCGTTCAACAGGGAAATTCACCCCTCCACTTT
CSVQQGNSPLHF
>TRBV5-1|-|few|TRBJ2-1
TGCGCCAGCAGCCAGGCCGGGACCAACAATGAGCAGTTCTTC
CASSQAGTNNEQFF
>TRBV29-1|-|few|TRBJ1-1
TGCAGCGTTGTCTCAGGGGCGCAGGACACTGAAGCTTTCTTT
CSVVSGAQDTEAFF
>TRBV27|TRBD1|-|TRBJ2-7
TGTGCCAGCAGTTTAAAACGGGGACAGGGGGTAGGCTACGAGCAGTACTTC
CASSLKRGQGVGYEQYF
>TRBV18|-|-|TRBJ2-5
TGTGCCAGCTCCGGGGGTAACAGCCAGGAGACCCAGTACTTC
CASSGGNSQETQYF
>TRBV6-1|-|many|TRBJ2-3
TGTGCCAGCAGGCCCCCCGGGCGCGCAGATACGCAGTATTTT
CASRPPGRADTQYF
>TRBV5-5|TRBD2|-|TRBJ2-7
TGTGCCAGCAGCTTTAGCGGGAGCCGGGACGAGCAGTACTTC
CASSFSGSRDEQYF
>TRBV19|-|-|TRBJ1-1
TGTGCCAGTACCAAGCTCAGGGACACTGAAGCTTTCTTT
CASTKLRDTEAFF
>TRBV12-3/TRBV12-4|TRBD1|many|TRBJ2-3
TGTGCCAGCAGGCTCCGGGACAGGGAGACAGATACGCAGTATTTT
CASRLRDRETDTQYF
>TRBV6-2/TRBV6-3|-|-|TRBJ2-1
TGTGCCAGCAGTTACGGCGCGTTATCCTACAATGAGCAGTTCTTC
CASSYGALSYNEQFF
>TRBV3-1|-|-|TRBJ2-1
TGTGCCAGCAGCCCCGAGGTCTTTTACAATGAGCAGTTCTTC
CASSPEVFYNEQFF
>TRBV20-1|-|few|TRBJ2-5
TGCAGTGCTAGAGGGGGTAAAGAGACCCAGTACTTC
CSARGGKETQYF
>TRBV10-3|-|many|TRBJ2-5
TGTGCCTCCAATCCGTCAGGCAGGGGAGTCCAAGAGACCCAGTACTTC
CASNPSGRGVQETQYF
>TRBV12-3/TRBV12-4|-|few|TRBJ2-1
TGTGCCAGCGGGGGGTCTGGAGGAGCCTTCTACAATGAGCAGTTCTTC
CASGGSGGAFYNEQFF
>TRBV11-2|TRBD2|few|TRBJ2-5
TGTGCCAGCAGCCGCGGACTAGCGCAGGGGGACGAAGAGACCCAGTACTTC
CASSRGLAQGDEETQYF